This is a list of T cell receptor beta chains from one sample in a study of blood T cell repertoires in COVID-19. Libraries were prepared by immunoSEQ multiplex PCR; TCRdb keeps only in-frame clonotypes and omits some of them. The data contain 200,000 to 250,000 clones, about 87% of them singletons. Input material: peripheral blood. All receptors derive from a young man with COVID-19, enrolled during active disease. CDR3s include the opening cysteine and the closing phenylalanine or tryptophan. D genes are given only for firm matches. Rows give clone size only sometimes, using once, few, many, or a class for an expanded clone.

abundance	v_gene	j_gene	d_gene	CDR3nt	CDR3aa
.	TRBV5-6	TRBJ1-2	.	TGTGCCAGCAGCTTGGCCCGGGTGGGTGGCTACACCTTC	CASSLARVGGYTF
.	TRBV7-2	TRBJ2-7	TRBD2	TGTGCCAGCAGCCTCTCTAGGACTAGCGGGAGTAACGAGCAGTACTTC	CASSLSRTSGSNEQYF
.	TRBV11-2	TRBJ2-5	.	TGTGCCAGCAGCTTTAATCATGGGGGACTGGAGACCCAGTACTTC	CASSFNHGGLETQYF
.	TRBV5-4	TRBJ1-5	TRBD1	TGTGCCAGCAGCTTCTCAGGGGGAGATCAGCCCCAGCATTTT	CASSFSGGDQPQHF
once	TRBV19	TRBJ2-1	TRBD2	TGTGCCATTGGGGGAGGGCCCTCCTACAATGAGCAGTTCTTC	CAIGGGPSYNEQFF
.	TRBV19	TRBJ1-5	TRBD1	TGTGCCAGTAGTTGGGGACAGCATGGAGGGAATCAGCCCCAGCATTTT	CASSWGQHGGNQPQHF
once	TRBV18	TRBJ1-3	.	TGTGCCAGCTCATCCGGGAGCTCTGGAAACACCATATATTTT	CASSSGSSGNTIYF
.	TRBV5-1	TRBJ1-2	TRBD1	TGCGCCAGCAGCTTGGACGGACAGGGAGAGGGCTACACCTTC	CASSLDGQGEGYTF
.	TRBV7-3	TRBJ2-1	TRBD2	TGTGCCAGCAGCTTAAACAGCGGGGGGACCAATGAGCAGTTCTTC	CASSLNSGGTNEQFF
.	TRBV5-5	TRBJ1-4	.	TGTGCCAGCAGCTCCCCCATGAGAGGTGAAAAACTGTTTTTT	CASSSPMRGEKLFF
once	TRBV5-1	TRBJ1-2	TRBD1	TGCGCCAGCAGCTCCGGGACAGCCTTGAACTATGGCTACACCTTC	CASSSGTALNYGYTF
once	TRBV24-1	TRBJ2-3	TRBD2	TGTGCCACCAGTGATCCCGGAGCGGGAGGGGCCGCAGATACGCAGTATTTT	CATSDPGAGGAADTQYF